The 13 T cell receptor beta chains reported below all come from one sample, sequenced in a study of OX40 agonist ivuxolimab in advanced cancers. The assay was immunoSEQ multiplex PCR, and TCRdb's table has in-frame clones only and misses some. The profile covers tens of thousands of clones, with around 86% appearing a single time and roughly 2.1% taken by the ten largest. The sequenced sample was CD4+ or CD8+ T cells sorted from blood, obtained in a trial of the OX40 agonist ivuxolimab. Receptors were obtained from an adult with an advanced solid tumor such as melanoma, head and neck, liver or kidney cancer.

V and J are TRBV11-3 and TRBJ2-1; maybe TRBD1 (6 bases). Trimming stripped 7 bases from V and 2 bases from J, with 9 bases between. In germline, CDR1 is SGHNT, CDR2 YENEEA. CDR3 length: 13 residues. The chain's CDR3 is CASTAGAYNEQFF. The CDR3 DNA is TGTGCCAGCACCGCAGGGGCCTACAATGAGCAGTTCTTC.

V is TRBV7-3 and J is TRBJ2-3; TRBD2 matches 9 bases. The CDR3 runs 16 residues. CDR1 and CDR2 from the germline V gene are SGHTA and FQGTGA. V lost 1 base and J lost 1; bases outside the gene matches: 3. CDR3 sequence (DNA): TGTGCCAGCAGCTTAATAGGCGGGAGGGGCACAGATACGCAGTATTTT. This translates into CASSLIGGRGTDTQYF.

The V gene is TRBV5-5, the J gene TRBJ2-5; D unresolved. The CDR3 sequence is 13 residues long. Germline assignment: CDR1 SGHKS and CDR2 YYEKEE (reference sequence). With 4 bases removed from V and 5 bases from J, the gap between germline ends came to 12 bases. The DNA for the CDR3 is TGTGCCAGCAGCCCGGGTGCAGTTGAGACCCAGTACTTC. Protein sequence: CASSPGAVETQYF.

The chain couples TRBV18 to TRBJ2-2; D is perhaps TRBD1 (5 bases). Trimming shortened V by 2 bases and J by 0 bases, and 10 bases separated the two germline ends. CDR1 and CDR2 from the germline V gene are KGHSH and LQKENI. The length of the CDR3 is 16 residues. The CDR3 here is CASSPNAGTNTGELFF. The CDR3 bases are TGTGCCAGCTCACCAAATGCAGGGACGAACACCGGGGAGCTGTTTTTT.

Regarding this clone: A read error may account for a junction end that differs from germline. The V and J genes are TRBV7-7 and TRBJ2-7; 8 bases fit TRBD1. Germline CDR1 is SSHAT and CDR2 is FNYEAQ (reference sequence). CDR3 size: 13 residues. CDR3 DNA sequence: TGTGCTAGCAGCTTAGACAGGGGAACCGAGCAGTACTTC. It yields the protein CASSLDRGTEQYF. The complete variable domain, with remaining parts taken from reference TRBV7-7 and TRBJ2-7, reads GAGVSQSPRYKVTKRGQDVTLRCDPISSHATLYWYQQALGQGPEFLTYFNYEAQPDKSGLPSDRFSAERPEGSISTLTIQRTEQRDSAMYRCASSLDRGTEQYFGPGTRLTVT.

The chain combines TRBV18 with TRBJ1-2; D is uncertain. This CDR3 contains 14 residues. The germline V gene encodes CDR1 KGHSH and CDR2 LQKENI. Trimming pared 5 bases from V and 6 bases from J, leaving 16 bases between. The CDR3 bases are TGTGCCAGCTCAGATAACAGCCTCGTCCATGGCTACACCTTC. This codes for CASSDNSLVHGYTF.

The DNA of the CDR3 is TGTGCCAGCAGGGCGGGAGGGCCTTTTTACGAGCAGTACTTC. It encodes CASRAGGPFYEQYF. The rearrangement uses TRBV28 and TRBJ2-7, with 9 bases fitting TRBD2. J gave up 4 bases and V 6 bases, and 7 bases lay outside the gene matches. This CDR3 is built from 14 residues. Germline values: CDR1 MDHEN, CDR2 SYDVKM.

The rearrangement joins TRBV28 to TRBJ1-2; no reliable D call. The CDR3 extends over 13 amino acids. Germline V gene data show CDR1 as MDHEN and CDR2 as SYDVKM. Trimming stripped 4 bases from V and 4 bases from J, with 10 bases between. The DNA for the CDR3 is TGTGCCAGCAGTTCTCCACTCCTCTATGGCTACACCTTC. Its protein product is CASSSPLLYGYTF.

This clone was found a few times. The chain couples TRBV6-6 to TRBJ2-7; D might be TRBD1 (6 bases). CDR1 and CDR2 from the germline V gene are MNHNY and SVGAGI (reference sequence). The CDR3 is made up of 13 amino acids. V was pared by 2 bases and J by 3 bases, with 8 bases between. The CDR3 region has the DNA TGTGCCAGCAGTTACGGACAGAACTACGAGCAGTACTTC. It specifies CASSYGQNYEQYF.

A few counts support this clone. The rearrangement links TRBV9 to TRBJ2-4; the D gene is possibly TRBD2 (6 bases). The ends were cut back, 0 bases at V and 1 base at J, with 8 bases in the middle. Germline values: CDR1 SGDLS, CDR2 YYNGEE. The CDR3 has 15 residues. CDR3 amino acids: CASSVDGGAKNIQYF. CDR3 coding DNA: TGTGCCAGCAGCGTAGATGGGGGGGCCAAAAACATTCAGTACTTC.

This chain links TRBV28 with TRBJ1-2; TRBD1 matches 9 bases. The trim removed 7 bases at V and 3 bases at J, leaving 15 bases unmatched. The CDR3 has 17 residues. The V gene's germline CDR1 is MDHEN and CDR2 SYDVKM. The CDR3 sequence: CASIDEGGQGGHYGYTF. The CDR3 DNA follows: TGTGCCAGCATCGATGAGGGGGGACAGGGCGGCCACTATGGCTACACCTTC.

The V gene is TRBV4-1, the J gene TRBJ1-4; TRBD1 is a possible D gene (5 bases). Per germline, CDR1 MGHRA and CDR2 YSYEKL. Trimming stripped 6 bases from V and 5 bases from J, with 7 bases between. CDR3 size: 12 residues. The CDR3 loop is CASRRGNEKLFF. The CDR3 coding sequence is TGCGCCAGCAGGAGGGGCAATGAAAAACTGTTTTTT.

The chain links TRBV18 to TRBJ1-1; maybe TRBD1 (5 bases). CDR1 and CDR2 from the germline V gene are KGHSH and LQKENI. The CDR3 runs to 15 residues. V shed 3 bases and J shed 5 bases, with 16 bases lying between them. As DNA, the CDR3 is TGTGCCAGCTCACCCAAACAGGAGCTGGGAACTGAAGCTTTCTTT. It encodes CASSPKQELGTEAFF.